In this sample, the clone carrying this TCR beta chain turned up a few times. Antigen specificity is unknown. 5'RACE template switching generated TCR cDNA, adding a universal primer site and UMIs. One entry per CDR3 protein results from TCRdb running MiXCR on the 5' RACE reads. The sample holds roughly 340,000 distinct CDR3 sequences, about 9.5% seen once. Germline loops: CDR1 ENHRY, CDR2 SYGVKD. Trimming removed 6 bases from V and 0 bases from J, with 18 bases in between. The CDR3 runs 16 residues. This sample stems from a study of T cells after yellow fever vaccination. Study summary: The authors prepared low-cell-number fractions using SMART-Seq v4 Ultra Low Input.

Study-level results: Subsequent booster samples again held most clones from primary vaccination (96% CD4, about 90% CD8). In FACS-sorted repertoires, abundant clonotypes from the bulk population could appear as contaminants.

Source: PBMCs, taken on the day of the first yellow fever vaccination. The V and J genes are TRBV10-3 and TRBJ2-7, with no clear D. This clonotype originated in a man aged 18 to 29 who received the YFV17D yellow fever vaccine. This CDR3 is CAIRPTLAATSYEQYF. CDR3 DNA: TGTGCCATCAGACCCACGTTGGCAGCAACCTCCTACGAGCAGTACTTC.